This T cell receptor (beta chain) was captured by sequencing in a study of blood T cell repertoires in COVID-19. Whole-study context: From T cells, B-cell-depleted T cells, or PBMCs came the material, which was cDNA or gDNA.

The V and J ends lost 7 bases and 4 bases respectively, with 16 bases between them. CDR1 SQVTM and CDR2 ANQGSEA come from the germline V gene. This CDR3 is 13 amino acids long. Authors' methods: Reference gene primer amplification in the assay estimated nucleated cell counts. Some clones are missing from TCRdb's copy, which holds only in-frame ones; the method was immunoSEQ multiplex PCR. The DNA was the basis for D and trimming; V, J and clone size are from that table. The data contain 200,000 to 300,000 clones, roughly 80% of them seen just once; the ten biggest clones take up around 11%. V usage is TRBV29-1 and J usage is TRBJ1-1; D gene ambiguous. Sequencing input: peripheral blood. This clonotype originated in an older woman with active or convalescent COVID-19. In DNA form, the CDR3 reads TGCAGCGCCATTATTACACCGGGCACTGAAGCTTTCTTT. It translates to CSAIITPGTEAFF.